The TCR beta chain under discussion was sequenced for a study of T cells in Graves' hyperthyroidism and ophthalmopathy. The CDR3 has 14 residues. Germline V gene data show CDR1 as SGHRS and CDR2 as YFSETQ. There are a few counts of this clonotype. Sequence at one end of the junction differs from germline and may be a read error. Amplified TCR beta CDR3 regions derived from RNA transcripts. During a first-round RT-PCR of the TCR CDR3, the HTBI primer set was used. One entry per CDR3 protein, called by TCRdb with MiXCR from the multiplex PCR reads. Here the sample spans 450,000 to 650,000 distinct CDR3 sequences, less than 25% being singletons.

This clonotype was sampled from a man in his late teens or twenties with Graves' hyperthyroidism. The chain carries TRBV5-1 and TRBJ1-1; D is uncertain. Material for sequencing was blood. The CDR3 DNA is TGCGCCAGCAGCTTAGGAAGCGTTCCTCCTGAGGTTATCTTT. Amino acids: CASSLGSVPPEVIF. The full variable domain, in which reference TRBV5-1 and TRBJ1-1 provide the parts outside the CDR3, is KAGVTQTPRYLIKTRGQQVTLSCSPISGHRSVSWYQQTPGQGLQFLFEYFSETQRNKGNFPGRFSGRQFSNSRSEMNVSTLELGDSALYLCASSLGSVPPEVIFGQGTRLTVV.